The present entry profiles one TCR beta chain with its context. Its antigen is undetermined. This CDR3 is built from 14 residues. The germline CDR1 and CDR2 sequences are MDHEN and SYDVKM. Between the trimmed V and J ends, which lost 6 bases and 5 bases, there was a span of 16 bases. Reverse transcribing all isolated RNA meant expressed TCRB transcripts were sequenced. The table came from immunoSEQ multiplex PCR; TCRdb's copy has only in-frame clones and leaves some out. This sample has 140,000 to 150,000 clones, with about 10% found just once. The source of the sample is a study of beta chain features in type 1 diabetes. Study-wide findings and caveats: A PCR bias possibly favoring shorter templates would apply equally to patients and controls. The study found that naive, central memory and Treg TCRB repertoires appeared more similar in patients than in healthy donors. A moderate, significant TCRB CDR3 shortening appeared in type 1 diabetes across four CD4+ subsets.

This chain uses TRBV28 with TRBJ1-2; maybe TRBD1 (5 bases). This sequence was found in a man between 18 and 35 years old in good health. The source material was naive CD4+ T cells from blood. CDR3 residues: CASRRDPEVYGYTF. The CDR3 DNA reads as TGTGCCAGCAGGCGGGACCCGGAGGTGTATGGCTACACCTTC.